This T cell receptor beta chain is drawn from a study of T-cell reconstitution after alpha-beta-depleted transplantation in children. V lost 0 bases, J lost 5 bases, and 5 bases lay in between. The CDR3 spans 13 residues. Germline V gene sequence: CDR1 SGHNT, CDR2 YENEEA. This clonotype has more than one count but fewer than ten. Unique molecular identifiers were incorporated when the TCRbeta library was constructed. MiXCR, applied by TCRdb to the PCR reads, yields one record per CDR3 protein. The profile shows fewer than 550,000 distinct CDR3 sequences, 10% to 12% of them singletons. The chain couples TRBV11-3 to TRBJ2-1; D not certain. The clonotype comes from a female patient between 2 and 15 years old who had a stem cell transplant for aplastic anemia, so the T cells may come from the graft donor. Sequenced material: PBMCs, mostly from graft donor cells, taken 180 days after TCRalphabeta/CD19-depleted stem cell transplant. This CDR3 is CASSLDNDNEQFF. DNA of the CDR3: TGTGCCAGCAGCTTAGATAACGACAATGAGCAGTTCTTC.